Presented here are 13 T cell receptor beta chains from one specimen sequenced in a study of cytomegalovirus exposure and HLA in healthy donors. Primers for the PCR totalled 60 Vbeta and 13 Jbeta. Some clones are missing from TCRdb's copy, which holds only in-frame ones; the method was immunoSEQ multiplex PCR. The data hold 150,000 to 200,000 clones, with about four fifths observed a single time. The sequenced sample was PBMCs. The receptors originated from a man in his fifties in good health and CMV-seropositive.

V and J are TRBV9 and TRBJ1-6; TRBD1 matches 7 bases. The junction had 11 bases not matched to a gene; V was cut back by 4 bases and J by 10 bases. This CDR3 is 15 amino acids long. Germline V CDR1 and CDR2: SGDLS, YYNGEE. The CDR3 sequence: CASSSPTGKNSPLHF. CDR3 bases: TGTGCCAGCAGCTCACCGACAGGGAAAAACTCACCCCTCCACTTT. Supplemented by reference TRBV9 and TRBJ1-6, the full variable domain reads DSGVTQTPKHLITATGQRVTLRCSPRSGDLSVYWYQQSLDQGLQFLIQYYNGEERAKGNILERFSAQQFPDLHSELNLSSLELGDSALYFCASSSPTGKNSPLHFGNGTRLTVT.

V gene TRBV27 combines with J gene TRBJ2-7; D perhaps matches TRBD1 (5 bases). V lost 5 bases, J lost 7 bases, and 15 bases lay in between. CDR1 and CDR2 from the germline V gene are MNHEY and SMNVEV (reference sequence). This CDR3 has 13 amino acids. This CDR3 reads CASSRTLGREQYF. CDR3 sequence (DNA): TGTGCCAGCAGTAGGACATTGGGAAGAGAGCAGTACTTC.

This chain uses TRBV27 with TRBJ2-7; 9 bases are a match to TRBD2. The germline V gene encodes CDR1 MNHEY and CDR2 SMNVEV (reference sequence). The CDR3 has 15 residues. J gave up 5 bases and V 3 bases, and 8 bases lay outside the gene matches. The CDR3 sequence: CASSFIAGVRDEQYF. The CDR3 nucleotides are TGTGCCAGCAGTTTCATAGCGGGAGTTAGGGACGAGCAGTACTTC.

On this clone: The conserved final phenylalanine or tryptophan is absent from the CDR3, which likely points to a read error. Because the CDR3's place on the DNA is in doubt, the DNA is left out and the CDR3 is given as listed by TCRdb. CDR3 in amino acids: CAWQKTSGRALH. The V gene is TRBV30, the J gene TRBJ2-7; the table's D call, TRBD2, was not checked against the DNA. The germline gives CDR1 GTSNPN, CDR2 SVGIG (reference sequence). Including both end residues, the CDR3 is 12 amino acids long.

The chain combines TRBV2 with TRBJ2-7; TRBD1 is a possible D gene (5 bases). Trimming cost V 4 bases and J 4 bases, with 17 bases left between them. The CDR3 sequence is 15 residues long. In germline, CDR1 is SNHLY, CDR2 FYNNEI. In DNA, the CDR3 is TGTGCCAGCAGTGCTTTGGACACCGGAGAATACGAGCAGTACTTC. It codes for CASSALDTGEYEQYF.

The chain employs TRBV28 and TRBJ2-3; 8 bases map to TRBD1. CDR3 length: 16 residues. The V and J ends lost 4 bases and 6 bases, in that order; junction bases with no gene match: 12. The germline V gene has CDR1 MDHEN and CDR2 SYDVKM. CDR3 in amino acids: CASSSGQGFMQDTQYF. CDR3 nucleotides: TGTGCCAGCAGTTCCGGACAGGGATTTATGCAGGATACGCAGTATTTT. The full variable domain, rest sourced from reference TRBV28 and TRBJ2-3, is DVKVTQSSRYLVKRTGEKVFLECVQDMDHENMFWYRQDPGLGLRLIYFSYDVKMKEKGDIPEGYSVSREKKERFSLILESASTNQTSMYLCASSSGQGFMQDTQYFGPGTRLTVL.

This clone was seen only a few times. This chain uses TRBV11-3 with TRBJ2-1; D call uncertain. Germline V gene lookup returns CDR1 SGHNT and CDR2 YENEEA. Trimming removed 2 bases at V and 6 bases at J, with 8 bases between. The CDR3 loop spans 13 amino acids. CDR3 amino acids: CASSLTNSNEQFF. DNA for the CDR3: TGTGCCAGCAGCTTAACCAACTCCAATGAGCAGTTCTTC. Full variable domain (outside the CDR3, taken from reference TRBV11-3 and TRBJ2-1): EAGVVQSPRYKIIEKKQPVAFWCNPISGHNTLYWYLQNLGQGPELLIRYENEEAVDDSQLPKDRFSAERLKGVDSTLKIQPAELGDSAVYLCASSLTNSNEQFFGPGTRLTVL.

The rearrangement joins TRBV23-1 to TRBJ2-7; 7 positions match TRBD2. TRBV23-1 is filed as an ORF, its function uncertain. This CDR3 has 21 residues. V lost 2 bases, J lost 1 base, and 23 bases stayed unmatched. The CDR3 here is CASSQADRPRRERGTSYEQYF. The CDR3 DNA follows: TGCGCCAGCAGTCAAGCGGACCGGCCGAGGAGAGAGCGGGGTACATCCTACGAGCAGTACTTC.

The V call is TRBV28, the J call TRBJ1-6; D is unresolved. Germline assignment: CDR1 MDHEN and CDR2 SYDVKM. Trimming shortened V by 1 base and J by 10 bases, and 11 bases separated the two germline ends. The CDR3 has 14 amino acids. The CDR3: CASSLSSGDSPLHF. The CDR3 region has the DNA TGTGCCAGCAGTTTATCGTCGGGTGACTCACCCCTCCACTTT. Filled out from reference TRBV28 and TRBJ1-6, the complete variable domain reads DVKVTQSSRYLVKRTGEKVFLECVQDMDHENMFWYRQDPGLGLRLIYFSYDVKMKEKGDIPEGYSVSREKKERFSLILESASTNQTSMYLCASSLSSGDSPLHFGNGTRLTVT.

The V call is TRBV9, the J call TRBJ2-1, with D possibly being TRBD2 (6 bases). Germline V gives CDR1 SGDLS, CDR2 YYNGEE. Deletions cut 3 bases from V and 4 bases from J, with 20 bases between. The CDR3 consists of 17 residues. The CDR3 reads CASSAGGGPTKYNEQFF. The CDR3 bases are TGTGCCAGCAGCGCCGGGGGTGGCCCGACAAAATACAATGAGCAGTTCTTC.

This chain uses TRBV30 with TRBJ2-7; D remains unclear. The germline CDR1 and CDR2 sequences are GTSNPN and SVGIG (reference sequence). V lost 1 base, J lost 2 bases, and 6 bases lay in between. The CDR3 spans 12 residues. The CDR3 region has the DNA TGTGCCTGGAGTGACCAGACCTACGAGCAGTACTTC. It yields the protein CAWSDQTYEQYF.

This clone came up once. The rearrangement links TRBV6-1 to TRBJ2-2; possibly TRBD2 for D (5 bases). The V end was cut by 11 bases, the J end by 4 bases, with 11 bases between. The CDR3 is 12 amino acids. CDR1 is MNHNS and CDR2 is SASEGT in the germline V gene. The CDR3 loop reads CAGEGLTGELFF. The CDR3 DNA follows: TGTGCCGGCGAGGGTCTCACCGGGGAGCTGTTTTTT.

This chain connects TRBV5-4 to TRBJ1-2; 8 bases align to TRBD1. CDR3 size: 14 residues. V lost 4 bases to trimming and J lost 8 bases; unmatched junction nucleotides: 10. CDR1 is SGHNT and CDR2 is YYREEE in the germline V gene (reference sequence). The CDR3 DNA reads as TGTGCCAGCAGCAATCAAACAGGGGGAGGAGGCTACACCTTC. Its translation: CASSNQTGGGGYTF.